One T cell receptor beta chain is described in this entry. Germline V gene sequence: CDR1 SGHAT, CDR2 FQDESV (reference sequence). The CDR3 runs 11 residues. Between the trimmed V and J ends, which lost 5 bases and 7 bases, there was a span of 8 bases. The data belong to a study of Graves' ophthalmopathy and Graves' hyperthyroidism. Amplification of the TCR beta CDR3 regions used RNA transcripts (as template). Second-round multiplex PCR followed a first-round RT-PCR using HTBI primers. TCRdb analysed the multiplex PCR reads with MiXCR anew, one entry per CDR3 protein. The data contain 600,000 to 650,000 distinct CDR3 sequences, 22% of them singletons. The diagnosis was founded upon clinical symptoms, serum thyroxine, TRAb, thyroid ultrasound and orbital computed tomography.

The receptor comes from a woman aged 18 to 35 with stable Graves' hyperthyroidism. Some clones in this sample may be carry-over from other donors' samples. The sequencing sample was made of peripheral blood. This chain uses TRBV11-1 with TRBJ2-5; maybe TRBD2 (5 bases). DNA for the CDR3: TGTGCCAGCAGCCCTGGGAGGACCCAGTACTTC. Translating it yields CASSPGRTQYF.